This is a list of T cell receptor beta chains from one sample in a study of blood T cell repertoires in COVID-19. Clones were sequenced by immunoSEQ multiplex PCR, and TCRdb holds only the in-frame ones, with some missing. Of about 220,000 clones listed, 88% are singletons. Source material: PBMCs or T cells enriched from blood (not recorded which). These receptors were obtained from a woman aged 45-59 years with acute COVID-19. Both conserved end residues are part of each CDR3. Fields, in order: J gene, clone size, V gene, D gene, CDR3 DNA, CDR3 protein. A D gene is named only where the DNA matches it firmly. Some rows have no size entry. The others give once, few or many, or a class for an expanded clone.

j_call: TRBJ2-5; clone_size: -; v_call: TRBV7-9; d_call: -; cdr3_nt: TGTGCCAGCAGCTTAGCCAGGGGCCAAGGGGAGACCCAGTACTTC; cdr3_aa: CASSLARGQGETQYF
j_call: TRBJ1-1; clone_size: -; v_call: TRBV19; d_call: -; cdr3_nt: TGTGCCATCCAGAGGGTGAGAGGTGCGAACACTGAAGCTTTCTTT; cdr3_aa: CAIQRVRGANTEAFF
j_call: TRBJ2-5; clone_size: -; v_call: TRBV5-4; d_call: TRBD2; cdr3_nt: TGTGCCAGCAGCTCCCCTAGCGGGAGGTCAGAGACCCAGTACTTC; cdr3_aa: CASSSPSGRSETQYF
j_call: TRBJ2-5; clone_size: -; v_call: TRBV6-5; d_call: -; cdr3_nt: TGTGCCAGCACCCACCAACAGGCACAAGAGACCCAGTACTTC; cdr3_aa: CASTHQQAQETQYF
j_call: TRBJ2-3; clone_size: -; v_call: TRBV11-3; d_call: -; cdr3_nt: TGTGCCAGCAGCTTATATCGCAGGGCCCTTTCCACAGATACGCAGTATTTT; cdr3_aa: CASSLYRRALSTDTQYF
j_call: TRBJ2-1; clone_size: once; v_call: TRBV6-5; d_call: TRBD1; cdr3_nt: TGTGCCAGCAGCCGCGACAGGGGGCTATACAATGAGCAGTTCTTC; cdr3_aa: CASSRDRGLYNEQFF
j_call: TRBJ1-2; clone_size: -; v_call: TRBV18; d_call: -; cdr3_nt: TGTGCCAGCTCATCCCTGACTGAGGCTAACTATGGCTACACCTTC; cdr3_aa: CASSSLTEANYGYTF
j_call: TRBJ1-2; clone_size: -; v_call: TRBV7-2; d_call: -; cdr3_nt: TGTGCCAGCAGCTTACATTCGGGAAGCTATGGCTACACCTTC; cdr3_aa: CASSLHSGSYGYTF
j_call: TRBJ1-2; clone_size: -; v_call: TRBV27; d_call: -; cdr3_nt: TGTGCCAGCAGTCTGGGAGGAAACTATGGCTACACCTTC; cdr3_aa: CASSLGGNYGYTF
j_call: TRBJ2-3; clone_size: -; v_call: TRBV7-9; d_call: -; cdr3_nt: TGTGCCAACTCGCAGGGAAGCACAGATACGCAGTATTTT; cdr3_aa: CANSQGSTDTQYF
j_call: TRBJ2-3; clone_size: -; v_call: TRBV6-5; d_call: TRBD1; cdr3_nt: TGTGCCAGCAGTTCCCCCCGGGACAGGGGCACAGATACGCAGTATTTT; cdr3_aa: CASSSPRDRGTDTQYF
j_call: TRBJ1-5; clone_size: -; v_call: TRBV28; d_call: -; cdr3_nt: TGTGCCAGCAGTCCTCGGGGGGTGGGCAATCAGCCCCAGCATTTT; cdr3_aa: CASSPRGVGNQPQHF
j_call: TRBJ1-5; clone_size: -; v_call: TRBV6-5; d_call: -; cdr3_nt: TGTGCCAGCAGTTACTCCGGTTATAGCAATCAGCCCCAGCATTTT; cdr3_aa: CASSYSGYSNQPQHF
j_call: TRBJ2-1; clone_size: -; v_call: TRBV5-1; d_call: TRBD2; cdr3_nt: TGCGCCAGCAGCTTGCCAGCCTCTAGCGGGAGTTTTAATGAGCAGTTCTTC; cdr3_aa: CASSLPASSGSFNEQFF
j_call: TRBJ2-7; clone_size: -; v_call: TRBV5-5; d_call: TRBD1; cdr3_nt: TGTGCCAGCAGCCAGCGGACAGGGCAAAACTACGAGCAGTACTTC; cdr3_aa: CASSQRTGQNYEQYF
j_call: TRBJ1-2; clone_size: -; v_call: TRBV3-1/TRBV3-2; d_call: -; cdr3_nt: TGTGCCAGCAGCCAAGATCGCGGAGCAGGCTACACCTTC; cdr3_aa: CASSQDRGAGYTF
j_call: TRBJ2-6; clone_size: -; v_call: TRBV12-2; d_call: -; cdr3_nt: TGTGCAAGTCGCTTAGGTCCAGACTCTGGGGCCAACGTCCTGACTTTC; cdr3_aa: CASRLGPDSGANVLTF
j_call: TRBJ2-1; clone_size: -; v_call: TRBV7-2; d_call: TRBD2; cdr3_nt: TGTGCCAGCAGCCCTGTAGCGGGAGACTTCCATGAGCAGTTCTTC; cdr3_aa: CASSPVAGDFHEQFF
j_call: TRBJ1-1; clone_size: few; v_call: TRBV4-1; d_call: TRBD1; cdr3_nt: TGCGCCAGCAGCCAAATAGGACAGGGACCTTTCTTT; cdr3_aa: CASSQIGQGPFF
j_call: TRBJ2-7; clone_size: -; v_call: TRBV28; d_call: -; cdr3_nt: TGTGCCAGCAGTTTGTCACCGGAGGCACTCTCCTCCTACGAGCAGTACTTC; cdr3_aa: CASSLSPEALSSYEQYF
j_call: TRBJ1-2; clone_size: -; v_call: TRBV5-8; d_call: -; cdr3_nt: TGTGCCAGCAGGTTCCGTGGGGGCGACTATGGCTACACCTTC; cdr3_aa: CASRFRGGDYGYTF
j_call: TRBJ1-2; clone_size: -; v_call: TRBV24-1; d_call: TRBD1; cdr3_nt: TGTGCCACCAGTGATCCCGGGACAGGGGCCTATGGCTACACCTTC; cdr3_aa: CATSDPGTGAYGYTF
j_call: TRBJ2-1; clone_size: -; v_call: TRBV7-9; d_call: -; cdr3_nt: TGTGCCAGCAGCTCCGGGACTTCCAATGAGCAGTTCTTC; cdr3_aa: CASSSGTSNEQFF
j_call: TRBJ1-2; clone_size: -; v_call: TRBV7-2; d_call: TRBD1; cdr3_nt: TGTGCCAGCAGCCTTCACCGGACAGGGGGCGGCTACACCTTC; cdr3_aa: CASSLHRTGGGYTF
j_call: TRBJ2-2; clone_size: -; v_call: TRBV7-7; d_call: TRBD1; cdr3_nt: TGTGCCAGCAGCTTAGGACAGGGTCCCAGCACCGGGGAGCTGTTTTTT; cdr3_aa: CASSLGQGPSTGELFF
j_call: TRBJ2-2; clone_size: -; v_call: TRBV9; d_call: -; cdr3_nt: TGTGCCAGCAGCGCGGGAGCCGGGGAGCTGTTTTTT; cdr3_aa: CASSAGAGELFF
j_call: TRBJ2-1; clone_size: -; v_call: TRBV7-2; d_call: -; cdr3_nt: TGTGCCAGCAGCTTAGAAGGCGGTAGCTCCTACAATGAGCAGTTCTTC; cdr3_aa: CASSLEGGSSYNEQFF
j_call: TRBJ1-5; clone_size: -; v_call: TRBV28; d_call: TRBD1; cdr3_nt: TGTGCCATCGACAGGGGGGGTCAGCCCCAGCATTTT; cdr3_aa: CAIDRGGQPQHF
j_call: TRBJ1-2; clone_size: -; v_call: TRBV11-2; d_call: TRBD1; cdr3_nt: TGTGCCAGCAGCCCCCCGCCGGGACAGGGGAATGGCTACACCTTC; cdr3_aa: CASSPPPGQGNGYTF
j_call: TRBJ2-1; clone_size: -; v_call: TRBV19; d_call: -; cdr3_nt: TGTGCCAGTAGTATGAGAAACAATGAGCAGTTCTTC; cdr3_aa: CASSMRNNEQFF
j_call: TRBJ1-5; clone_size: -; v_call: TRBV5-4; d_call: -; cdr3_nt: TGTGCCAGCAGCCAGGGGCCTGGGTTCAATCAGCCCCAGCATTTT; cdr3_aa: CASSQGPGFNQPQHF
j_call: TRBJ2-1; clone_size: -; v_call: TRBV4-3; d_call: TRBD2; cdr3_nt: TGCGCCAGCAGCCGCGGGACTAGCGGGTCGGATGAGCAGTTCTTC; cdr3_aa: CASSRGTSGSDEQFF
j_call: TRBJ2-5; clone_size: -; v_call: TRBV14; d_call: -; cdr3_nt: TGTGCCAGCAGCCAAGATTCTTGGGCAGGATCTACGATGACCCAGTACTTC; cdr3_aa: CASSQDSWAGSTMTQYF
j_call: TRBJ2-7; clone_size: -; v_call: TRBV7-3; d_call: TRBD1; cdr3_nt: TGTGCCAGCAGCTCCCGGGACAGGGTTGGCGAGCAGTACTTC; cdr3_aa: CASSSRDRVGEQYF
j_call: TRBJ1-5; clone_size: -; v_call: TRBV10-3; d_call: -; cdr3_nt: TGTGCCATCAGTGAGTCGGGGGGAGGCAATCAGCCCCAGCATTTT; cdr3_aa: CAISESGGGNQPQHF
j_call: TRBJ1-5; clone_size: few; v_call: TRBV27; d_call: -; cdr3_nt: TGTGCCAGTCTACCACAGGGAAACCTCTATCAGCCCCAGCATTTT; cdr3_aa: CASLPQGNLYQPQHF
j_call: TRBJ2-7; clone_size: -; v_call: TRBV5-5; d_call: TRBD2; cdr3_nt: TGTGCCAGCAGCTTGGGAGCTAGCGGGAGCTACGAGCAGTACTTC; cdr3_aa: CASSLGASGSYEQYF
j_call: TRBJ2-3; clone_size: -; v_call: TRBV11-2; d_call: TRBD2; cdr3_nt: TGTGCCAGCAGCTTAGGACTAGCGGTTAGCACAGATACGCAGTATTTT; cdr3_aa: CASSLGLAVSTDTQYF
j_call: TRBJ2-1; clone_size: -; v_call: TRBV3-1/TRBV3-2; d_call: TRBD2; cdr3_nt: TGTGCCAGCAGCCAAGACCCCAGCGGGAGCTTCGATGAGCAGTTCTTC; cdr3_aa: CASSQDPSGSFDEQFF
j_call: TRBJ2-5; clone_size: -; v_call: TRBV5-1; d_call: TRBD2; cdr3_nt: TGCGCCAGCAGTTCTAGCGGACCGTACCAAGAGACCCAGTACTTC; cdr3_aa: CASSSSGPYQETQYF
j_call: TRBJ1-1; clone_size: -; v_call: TRBV5-1; d_call: TRBD1; cdr3_nt: TGCGCCAGCAGCCTTGCAGGGGGCAAGGCTGAAGCTTTCTTT; cdr3_aa: CASSLAGGKAEAFF
j_call: TRBJ1-6; clone_size: -; v_call: TRBV5-8; d_call: TRBD1; cdr3_nt: TGTGCCAGCAGCCGGTGGGGCAGGGGGGCTTCACCCCTCCACTTT; cdr3_aa: CASSRWGRGASPLHF
j_call: TRBJ1-1; clone_size: -; v_call: TRBV27; d_call: -; cdr3_nt: TGTGCCAGCAGTTTACGGGGGGGGAACACTGAAGCTTTCTTT; cdr3_aa: CASSLRGGNTEAFF
j_call: TRBJ1-4; clone_size: few; v_call: TRBV2; d_call: -; cdr3_nt: TGTGCCAGCAGTGGACCATCACAGGGTGCAAAACTGTTTTTT; cdr3_aa: CASSGPSQGAKLFF
j_call: TRBJ1-1; clone_size: -; v_call: TRBV5-1; d_call: -; cdr3_nt: TGCGCCAGCAGCTTGCCAGGGGTGAACACTGAAGCTTTCTTT; cdr3_aa: CASSLPGVNTEAFF
j_call: TRBJ2-7; clone_size: -; v_call: TRBV6-2/TRBV6-3; d_call: -; cdr3_nt: TGTGCCAGCAGTTACGGCGGCGAGCAGTACTTC; cdr3_aa: CASSYGGEQYF